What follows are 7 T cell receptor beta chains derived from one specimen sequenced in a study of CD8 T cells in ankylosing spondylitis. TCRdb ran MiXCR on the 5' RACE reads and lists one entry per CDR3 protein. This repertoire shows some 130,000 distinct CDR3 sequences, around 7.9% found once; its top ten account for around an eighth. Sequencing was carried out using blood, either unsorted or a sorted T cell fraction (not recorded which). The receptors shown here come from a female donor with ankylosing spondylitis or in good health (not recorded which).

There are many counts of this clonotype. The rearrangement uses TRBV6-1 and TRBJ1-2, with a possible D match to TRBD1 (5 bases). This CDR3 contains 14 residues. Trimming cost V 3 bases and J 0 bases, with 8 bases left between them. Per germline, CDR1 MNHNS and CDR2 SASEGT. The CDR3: CASSDAGANYGYTF. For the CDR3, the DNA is TGTGCCAGCAGTGATGCGGGGGCTAACTATGGCTACACCTTC.

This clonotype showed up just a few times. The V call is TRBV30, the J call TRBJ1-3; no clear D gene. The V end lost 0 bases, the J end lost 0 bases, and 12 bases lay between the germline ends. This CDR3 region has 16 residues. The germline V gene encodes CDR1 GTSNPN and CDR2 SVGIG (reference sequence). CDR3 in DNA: TGTGCCTGGAGTGTGGTAGCCCGTTCCTCTGGAAACACCATATATTTT. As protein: CAWSVVARSSGNTIYF.

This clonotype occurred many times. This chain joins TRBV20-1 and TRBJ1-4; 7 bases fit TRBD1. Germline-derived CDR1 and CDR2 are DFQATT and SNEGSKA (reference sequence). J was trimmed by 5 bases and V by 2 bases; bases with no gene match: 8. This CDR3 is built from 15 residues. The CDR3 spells CSARSTGQLNEKLFF. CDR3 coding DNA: TGCAGTGCTAGATCTACGGGACAGTTAAATGAAAAACTGTTTTTT.

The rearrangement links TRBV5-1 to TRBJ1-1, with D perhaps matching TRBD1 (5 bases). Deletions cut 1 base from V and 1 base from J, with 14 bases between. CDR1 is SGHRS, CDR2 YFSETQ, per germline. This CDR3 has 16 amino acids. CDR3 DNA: TGCGCCAGCAGCTTGCCCGGGGGTATCGGGAACACTGAAGCTTTCTTT. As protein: CASSLPGGIGNTEAFF.

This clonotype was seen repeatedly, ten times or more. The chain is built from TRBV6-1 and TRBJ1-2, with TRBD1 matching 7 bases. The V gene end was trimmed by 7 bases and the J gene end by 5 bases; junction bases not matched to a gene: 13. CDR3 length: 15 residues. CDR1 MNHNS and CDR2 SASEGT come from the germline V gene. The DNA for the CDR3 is TGTGCCAGCATAAATGGACAGGCCTCGGGGTATGGCTACACCTTC. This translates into CASINGQASGYGYTF.

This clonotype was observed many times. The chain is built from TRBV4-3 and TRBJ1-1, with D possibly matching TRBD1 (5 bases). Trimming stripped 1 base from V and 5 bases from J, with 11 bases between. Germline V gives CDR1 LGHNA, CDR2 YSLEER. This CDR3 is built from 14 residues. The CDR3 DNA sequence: TGCGCCAGCAGCCAAGGAGGGGCGCTTACTGAAGCTTTCTTT. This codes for CASSQGGALTEAFF.

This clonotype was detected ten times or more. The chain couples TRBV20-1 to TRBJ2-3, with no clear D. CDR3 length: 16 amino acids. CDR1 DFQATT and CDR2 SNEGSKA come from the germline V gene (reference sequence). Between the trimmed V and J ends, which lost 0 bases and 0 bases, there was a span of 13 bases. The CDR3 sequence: CSARDLVTHSTDTQYF. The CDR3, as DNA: TGCAGTGCTAGAGATTTGGTGACACACAGCACAGATACGCAGTATTTT.